This T cell receptor beta chain came from a study of blood T cell repertoires in COVID-19. Whole-study context: The study drew acute and convalescent COVID-19 samples from the United States, Italy and Spain. The analysed material was cDNA or gDNA that came from T cells, B-cell-depleted T cells, or PBMCs.

J gave up 5 bases and V 6 bases, and 10 bases lay outside the gene matches. This CDR3 is 15 amino acids long. The germline gives CDR1 LNHDA, CDR2 SQIVND (reference sequence). Some clones are missing from TCRdb's copy, which holds only in-frame ones; the method was immunoSEQ multiplex PCR. The repertoire includes roughly 410,000 clones, roughly 86% of them detected once, and about 2.3% sits in the top ten. The Seattle site enrolled patients during active infection and followed them longitudinally. Sequences were obtained from peripheral blood. This TCR came from a woman aged 55-69 years with COVID-19, enrolled during active disease. This chain joins TRBV19 and TRBJ2-3; 8 bases fit TRBD1. The CDR3 spells CASRRTGRYGDTQYF. The CDR3 bases are TGTGCCAGTAGGCGGACAGGGAGGTATGGAGATACGCAGTATTTT. Using reference TRBV19 and TRBJ2-3 for the parts outside the CDR3, the full variable domain is DGGITQSPKYLFRKEGQNVTLSCEQNLNHDAMYWYRQDPGQGLRLIYYSQIVNDFQKGDIAEGYSVSREKKESFPLTVTSAQKNPTAFYLCASRRTGRYGDTQYFGPGTRLTVL.